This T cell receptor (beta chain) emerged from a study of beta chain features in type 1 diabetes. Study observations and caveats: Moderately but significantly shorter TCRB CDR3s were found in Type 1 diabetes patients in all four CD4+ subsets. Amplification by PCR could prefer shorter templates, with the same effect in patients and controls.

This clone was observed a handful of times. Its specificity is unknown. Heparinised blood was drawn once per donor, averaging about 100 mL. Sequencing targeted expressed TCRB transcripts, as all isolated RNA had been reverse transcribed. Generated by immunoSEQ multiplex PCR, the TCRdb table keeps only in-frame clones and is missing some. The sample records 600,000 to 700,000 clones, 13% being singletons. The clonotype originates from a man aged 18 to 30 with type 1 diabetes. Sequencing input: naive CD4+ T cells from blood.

In DNA form, the CDR3 reads TGCAGCGTTGACGGGGGCCTTGCAACTAATGAAAAACTGTTTTTT. Its translation is CSVDGGLATNEKLFF. The chain recombines TRBV29-1 with TRBJ1-4, with a tentative D call TRBD1 (6 bases). Trimming left V 3 bases short and J 0 bases short, with 11 bases between. Germline CDR1 SQVTM, CDR2 ANQGSEA. The CDR3 is 15 amino acids. Combining the CDR3 with reference TRBV29-1 and TRBJ1-4 gives the whole variable domain SAVISQKPSRDICQRGTSLTIQCQVDSQVTMMFWYRQQPGQSLTLIATANQGSEATYESGFVIDKFPISRPNLTFSTLTVSNMSPEDSSIYLCSVDGGLATNEKLFFGSGTQLSVL.